The rows below give T cell receptor beta chains drawn from one sample of a study of CD8 T cells in ankylosing spondylitis. From the 5' RACE reads, TCRdb called clonotypes with MiXCR, one entry per CDR3 protein. Of under 300,000 distinct CDR3 sequences listed, roughly 10% are singletons. Material: blood, either unsorted or a sorted T cell fraction (not recorded which). The origin of the receptors is a male donor with ankylosing spondylitis or in good health (not recorded which). The CDR3 runs from the conserved cysteine through the conserved F or W. A D gene is named only where the DNA matches it firmly. Clone size appears in some rows only: once, few, many, or a class for an expanded clone.

>few|TRBV7-6|-|TRBJ2-3
CASSLSGAGGSDTQYF
TGTGCCAGCAGCTTAAGCGGGGCAGGGGGATCAGATACGCAGTATTTT
>many|TRBV5-5|TRBD1|TRBJ1-4
CASSFLAGQGTFNEKLFF
TGTGCCAGCAGCTTTCTTGCGGGACAGGGCACATTTAATGAAAAACTGTTTTTT
>-|TRBV28|-|TRBJ2-4
CASLSPTLKNIQYF
TGTGCCAGCCTCTCCCCGACGCTTAAAAACATTCAGTACTTC
>many|TRBV28|-|TRBJ2-7
CASSSPGPPYEQYF
TGTGCCAGCAGTTCCCCTGGTCCCCCATACGAGCAGTACTTC
>many|TRBV5-4|-|TRBJ2-5
CASSLVGSQETQYF
TGTGCCAGCAGCTTGGTTGGCAGCCAAGAGACCCAGTACTTC
>-|TRBV29-1|-|TRBJ2-7
CSVDGLNSYEQYF
TGCAGCGTTGATGGGCTTAACTCCTACGAGCAGTACTTC
>many|TRBV6-1|TRBD2|TRBJ2-1
CASTQNFGLASYNEQFF
TGTGCCAGCACCCAAAATTTTGGACTAGCGTCCTACAATGAGCAGTTCTTC
>many|TRBV15|-|TRBJ2-7
CATSRDRSGYEQYF
TGTGCCACCAGCAGAGACAGGAGCGGGTACGAGCAGTACTTC
>many|TRBV7-2|-|TRBJ2-3
CASSLVGFADTQYF
TGTGCCAGCAGCTTAGTCGGGTTCGCAGATACGCAGTATTTT
>many|TRBV20-1|TRBD1|TRBJ2-3
CSADGQGTDTQYF
TGCAGTGCGGACGGACAGGGCACAGATACGCAGTATTTT
>-|TRBV19|-|TRBJ1-5
CASKRAGDQPQHF
TGTGCCAGTAAGCGGGCCGGGGATCAGCCCCAGCATTTT
>many|TRBV5-1|-|TRBJ1-2
CASSLDRTNYGYTF
TGCGCCAGCAGCTTGGACAGAACAAACTATGGCTACACCTTC
>many|TRBV3-1|-|TRBJ2-5
CASSHNPRSTQYF
TGTGCCAGCAGCCATAACCCCAGGTCGACCCAGTACTTC
>few|TRBV7-9|-|TRBJ2-4
CASSKAGNIQYF
TGTGCCAGCTCTAAGGCCGGCAACATTCAGTACTTC
>-|TRBV18|-|TRBJ2-3
CASSPHPRDTQYF
TGTGCCAGCTCACCACACCCTAGGGATACGCAGTATTTT
>many|TRBV12-3/TRBV12-4|-|TRBJ1-2
CASSLGQTDYGYTF
TGTGCCAGCAGTTTGGGGCAGACAGACTATGGCTACACCTTC
>many|TRBV20-1|-|TRBJ2-7
CSASDRQITYEQYF
TGCAGTGCTAGCGACCGACAAATTACCTACGAGCAGTACTTC
>many|TRBV5-5|TRBD2|TRBJ2-3
CASQDQREGLIQYF
TGTGCCAGCCAAGACCAGCGGGAGGGTTTAATTCAGTATTTT
>few|TRBV6-1|-|TRBJ2-3
CATKAVSEADTQYF
TGTGCCACCAAGGCGGTCTCTGAGGCAGATACGCAGTATTTT
>many|TRBV12-3/TRBV12-4|TRBD1|TRBJ2-3
CASSSTGVGTDTQYF
TGTGCCAGCAGTTCGACAGGGGTGGGCACAGATACGCAGTATTTT
>-|TRBV20-1|-|TRBJ1-1
CSARRWGGTEAFF
TGCAGTGCTAGGCGGTGGGGTGGGACTGAAGCTTTCTTT
>few|TRBV29-1|-|TRBJ2-1
CSVRRVANEQFF
TGCAGCGTTCGCAGGGTGGCCAATGAGCAGTTCTTC
>many|TRBV6-6|-|TRBJ1-2
CASRGTGAGGYTF
TGTGCCAGCAGGGGAACCGGGGCGGGTGGCTACACCTTC
>-|TRBV9|TRBD1|TRBJ1-2
CASSEPRAGGANGYTF
TGTGCCAGCAGCGAGCCGAGGGCAGGGGGCGCGAATGGCTACACCTTC
>few|TRBV15|-|TRBJ2-1
CATSRGRGTPNEQFF
TGTGCCACCAGCAGGGGACGAGGGACCCCCAATGAGCAGTTCTTC
>many|TRBV9|TRBD1|TRBJ2-5
CASNRDRGHQETQYF
TGTGCCAGCAACCGGGACAGGGGGCATCAAGAGACCCAGTACTTC
>-|TRBV6-1|-|TRBJ2-2
CASSERFDTGELFF
TGTGCCAGCAGTGAACGGTTCGACACCGGGGAGCTGTTTTTT
>many|TRBV12-3/TRBV12-4|-|TRBJ1-2
CASSSAGYGYTF
TGTGCCAGCAGTTCCGCAGGTTATGGCTACACCTTC
>few|TRBV9|TRBD2|TRBJ2-4
CASSEGLAGGKNIQYF
TGTGCCAGCAGCGAGGGACTAGCGGGGGGCAAAAACATTCAGTACTTC
>-|TRBV21-1|-|TRBJ2-5
CASSTRMSLRVETQYF
TGTGCCAGCAGCACTCGGATGTCCCTTCGGGTGGAGACCCAGTACTTC
>many|TRBV12-3/TRBV12-4|-|TRBJ2-5
CASRLTVQETQYF
TGTGCCAGCAGACTGACAGTTCAAGAGACCCAGTACTTC
>-|TRBV7-2|TRBD2|TRBJ2-3
CASSLASGLAGGPTDTQYF
TGTGCCAGCAGCTTAGCCTCGGGACTAGCGGGAGGGCCGACAGATACGCAGTATTTT
>many|TRBV5-1|-|TRBJ2-2
CASSLPTSTGELFF
TGCGCCAGCAGCTTACCGACGAGCACCGGGGAGCTGTTTTTT
>few|TRBV5-1|-|TRBJ2-7
CASSLNSGPYEQYF
TGCGCCAGCAGCTTGAATAGCGGCCCCTACGAGCAGTACTTC
>many|TRBV5-1|-|TRBJ1-1
CASSFSGTNTEAFF
TGCGCCAGCAGCTTCTCCGGGACGAACACTGAAGCTTTCTTT
>-|TRBV3-1|-|TRBJ2-3
CASSQLIGDTQYF
TGTGCCAGCAGCCAACTCATCGGAGATACGCAGTATTTT
>-|TRBV29-1|-|TRBJ2-1
CSVLSRGRPLSNEQFF
TGCAGCGTCCTCAGCAGGGGCAGACCACTCTCTAATGAGCAGTTCTTC
>many|TRBV5-1|TRBD2|TRBJ2-1
CASRVGTSGVDEQFF
TGCGCCAGCAGGGTCGGGACTAGCGGAGTTGATGAGCAGTTCTTC
>many|TRBV5-1|-|TRBJ2-3
CASSPVGAGNTDTQYF
TGCGCCAGCAGCCCCGTCGGAGCAGGGAACACAGATACGCAGTATTTT
>few|TRBV13|TRBD2|TRBJ2-2
CASSLRTSGKAGELFF
TGTGCCAGCAGCTTAAGGACTAGCGGGAAGGCCGGGGAGCTGTTTTTT
>few|TRBV7-6|-|TRBJ2-5
CASSLAFGPQETQYF
TGTGCCAGCAGCCTGGCGTTTGGGCCCCAAGAGACCCAGTACTTC
>few|TRBV20-1|TRBD2|TRBJ2-7
CSARDLLAGDTYEQYF
TGCAGTGCTAGAGATCTCCTAGCGGGCGACACCTACGAGCAGTACTTC
>many|TRBV5-1|-|TRBJ2-3
CASSLRGGVVSDTQYF
TGCGCCAGCAGCTTAAGGGGGGGGGTCGTATCAGATACGCAGTATTTT
>-|TRBV4-1|-|TRBJ2-1
CASSQDLSSGGPHFGNEQFF
-
>-|TRBV20-1|TRBD2|TRBJ2-3
CSARDPLLAGGTTDTQYF
TGCAGTGCTAGAGACCCCCTCCTCGCGGGGGGGACCACAGATACGCAGTATTTT
>many|TRBV7-2|-|TRBJ2-2
CASSLAQRELFF
TGTGCCAGCAGCCTCGCGCAACGGGAGCTGTTTTTT
>few|TRBV10-2|-|TRBJ2-7
CASSGPRGYEQYF
TGCGCCAGCAGCGGCCCCAGGGGTTACGAGCAGTACTTC
>-|TRBV7-9|-|TRBJ1-1
CASSSTETTEAFF
TGTGCCAGCAGCTCGACGGAGACCACTGAAGCTTTCTTT
>-|TRBV20-1|TRBD1|TRBJ1-2
CSATGDRSRGSYGYTF
TGCAGTGCTACCGGGGACAGGTCTAGAGGTAGCTATGGCTACACCTTC
>-|TRBV6-5|-|TRBJ2-7
CASSYSRGKAYEQYF
TGTGCCAGCAGTTACTCGCGGGGCAAGGCCTACGAGCAGTACTTC
>-|TRBV2|-|TRBJ2-7
CASRRQVFYEQYF
TGTGCCAGCAGGAGACAGGTTTTCTACGAGCAGTACTTC
>many|TRBV5-1|-|TRBJ2-3
CASSITTDTQYF
TGCGCCAGCAGCATAACCACAGATACGCAGTATTTT